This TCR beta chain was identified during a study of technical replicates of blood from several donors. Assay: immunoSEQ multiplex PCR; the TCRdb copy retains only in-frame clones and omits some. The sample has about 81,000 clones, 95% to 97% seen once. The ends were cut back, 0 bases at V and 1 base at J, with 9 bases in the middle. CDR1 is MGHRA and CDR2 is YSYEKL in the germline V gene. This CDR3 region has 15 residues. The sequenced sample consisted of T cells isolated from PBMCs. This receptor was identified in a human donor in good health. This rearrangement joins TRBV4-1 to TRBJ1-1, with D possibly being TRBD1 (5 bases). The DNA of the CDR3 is TGCGCCAGCAGCCAAGAAGGGGCCGGGAACACTGAAGCTTTCTTT. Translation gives CASSQEGAGNTEAFF.